This entry features one TCR beta chain sequence. Its antigen is unknown. The second PCR ran about 6 to 12 cycles with a sample-barcoded 5' primer and J-beta primers. Each TCR beta cDNA got a 12-nucleotide random molecular identifier. TCRdb analysed the 5' RACE reads with MiXCR anew, one entry per CDR3 protein. The sample has about 1 million distinct CDR3 sequences; around 45% are singletons. Trimming shortened V by 2 bases and J by 0 bases, and 9 bases separated the two germline ends. This CDR3 comprises 15 residues. Looked up from germline, CDR1 is SGHDN and CDR2 is FVKESK. This record belongs to a study of blood T cells in healthy people across ages. General study findings and limits: A conclusive naive versus antigen-experienced comparison was prevented by the unsorted PBMCs. It was held that the diversity estimates obtained from one million T cells were underestimates.

Sequenced: blood. This receptor was taken from a woman between 55 and 75 years old in good health. The chain couples TRBV14 to TRBJ2-3, with D hard to call. The DNA for the CDR3 is TGTGCCAGCAGCCAACGTCCACCTAGCACAGATACGCAGTATTTT. Amino acid sequence: CASSQRPPSTDTQYF.